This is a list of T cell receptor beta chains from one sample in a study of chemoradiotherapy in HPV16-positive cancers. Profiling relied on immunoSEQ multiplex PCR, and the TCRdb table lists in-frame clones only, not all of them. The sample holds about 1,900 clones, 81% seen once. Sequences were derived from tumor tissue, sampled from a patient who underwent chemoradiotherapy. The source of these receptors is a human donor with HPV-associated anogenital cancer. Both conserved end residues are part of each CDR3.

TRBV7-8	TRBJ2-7	CASSSRQTSGGYEQYF
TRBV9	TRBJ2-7	CASSVEGSGEQYF
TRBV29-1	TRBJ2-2	CSVEVGTAIGELFF
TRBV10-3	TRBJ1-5	CAISNSNQPQHF
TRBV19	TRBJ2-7	CASSMGGNEQYF
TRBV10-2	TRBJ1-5	CASSGTDNQPQHF
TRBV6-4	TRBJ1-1	CASSQTGSLYTEAFF
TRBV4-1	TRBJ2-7	CASSQGFRTGSMNF
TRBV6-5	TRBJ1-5	CASSPGNSNQPQHF
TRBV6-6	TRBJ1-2	CASSYRDRVLYGYTF
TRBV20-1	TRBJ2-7	CSARAETEQYF
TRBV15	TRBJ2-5	CATSRDFSGITQETQYF
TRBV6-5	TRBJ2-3	CASGLAGLDVDTQYF
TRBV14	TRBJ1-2	CASSPQGGGLGYGYTF
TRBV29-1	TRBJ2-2	CSVEGFNTGELFF
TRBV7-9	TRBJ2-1	CASSSTPGQGADEQFF
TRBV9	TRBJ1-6	CASSVGSNSPLHF
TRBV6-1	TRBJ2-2	CASSEFSGRNTGELFF
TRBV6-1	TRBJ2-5	CASSERGGGAAETQYF
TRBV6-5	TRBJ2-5	CASSLSGGAETQYF
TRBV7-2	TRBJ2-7	CARSVWASGTTYEQYF
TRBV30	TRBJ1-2	CAWSVGRGIYGYTF
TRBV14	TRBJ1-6	CASSQELDSPLHF
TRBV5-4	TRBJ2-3	CASSPEAVTDTQYF
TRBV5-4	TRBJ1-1	CASSLSTGGNTEAFF
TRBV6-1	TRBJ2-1	CASSERSGRARNEQFF
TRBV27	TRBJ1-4	CASSSPRTGLEKLFF
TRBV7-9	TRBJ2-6	CASSSGRSSGANVLTF
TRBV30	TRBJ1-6	CAWSAAGTENSPLHF
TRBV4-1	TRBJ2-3	CASRQSLSVAGDPDTQYF
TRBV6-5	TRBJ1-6	CASRAGTENSPLHF
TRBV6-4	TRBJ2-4	CASSDRENIQYF
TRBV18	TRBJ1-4	CASSPSGGQGAAMDEKLFF
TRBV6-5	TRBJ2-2	CATLALNTGELFF
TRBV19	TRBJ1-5	CASGPPSNQPQHF
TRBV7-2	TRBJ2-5	CASRADWNFGETQYF
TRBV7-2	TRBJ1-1	CASSRGQGGPMNTEAFF
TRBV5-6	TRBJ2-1	CASSLGRNYNEQFF
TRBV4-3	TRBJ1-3	CASSQGSIRRGTGNTIYF